This T cell receptor (beta chain) was sequenced during a study of CD8+CD57+ T cells in acquired aplastic anemia. Whole-study context: Sorted CD4+ and CD8+ cells yielded DNA averaging approximately 3 ug. Broader study findings: Researchers reported that CD8+ Simpson's diversity was not significantly different in patients versus controls.

All patients picked for sequencing had shown, by flow cytometry, an expansion of CD8+CD57+ cells. The template used for profiling TCR beta VDJ and CDR3 was genomic DNA. Using its own MiXCR run on the reads, TCRdb lists one record per CDR3 protein. The sample yields hundreds of thousands of distinct CDR3 sequences, about 50% seen once. With respect to this clonotype: Its antigen is not known.

The CDR3 sequence is 13 residues long. Germline V gene lookup returns CDR1 MNHNS and CDR2 SASEGT. The V gene end was trimmed by 6 bases and the J gene end by 4 bases; junction bases not matched to a gene: 6. The V and J genes are TRBV6-1 and TRBJ2-7; TRBD1 matches 7 bases. Sequencing was performed on sorted CD4+, CD8+, or CD8+CD57+ T cells (not recorded which) from PBMCs. The TCR originated in a human donor with aplastic anemia. In DNA, the CDR3 is TGTGCCAGCAGGGTCCAGGACAGGTACGAGCAGTACTTC. Its translation: CASRVQDRYEQYF.